These 2 T cell receptor beta chains came from one sample sequenced in a study of identical twins (dated by TCRdb to 2016 to 2017). Libraries came from 5' RACE. TCRdb records Illumina HiSeq 2000 as the sequencer. The public reads were quality trimmed at Q25 with fastp and then assembled into clones with MiXCR by TCRdb, keeping productive beta chains. Identical CDR3 proteins give one entry, which carries the most common genes and DNA. Present in this sample are more than 400,000 distinct CDR3 sequences, around 15% of which were seen just once. The ten largest account for less than 0.5% of the sample. These same records also appear under a second study, on yellow fever vaccine responses in identical twins.

Sequencing was done on a sample of CD4+ T cells sorted from blood. These receptors came from a woman under 30 in good health.

This clonotype was detected only a few times. The chain couples TRBV6-5 to TRBJ2-3; TRBD1 matches at 8 bases. With V trimmed by 6 bases and J by 4 bases, 0 bases remained unmatched. Germline values: CDR1 MNHEY, CDR2 SVGAGI. The CDR3 loop spans 12 amino acids. The CDR3 sequence: CASRTGADTQYF. CDR3 bases: TGTGCCAGCAGGACAGGGGCAGATACGCAGTATTTT.

This clonotype was picked up a small number of times. The chain combines TRBV12-3 or TRBV12-4 with TRBJ1-5; perhaps TRBD1 as D (6 bases). The CDR3 contains 12 residues. V was pared by 4 bases and J by 12 bases, with 13 bases between. Here the CDR3 reads CASSYQQGRQHF. In DNA, the CDR3 is TGTGCCAGCAGTTATCAACAGGGTCGCCAGCATTTT.